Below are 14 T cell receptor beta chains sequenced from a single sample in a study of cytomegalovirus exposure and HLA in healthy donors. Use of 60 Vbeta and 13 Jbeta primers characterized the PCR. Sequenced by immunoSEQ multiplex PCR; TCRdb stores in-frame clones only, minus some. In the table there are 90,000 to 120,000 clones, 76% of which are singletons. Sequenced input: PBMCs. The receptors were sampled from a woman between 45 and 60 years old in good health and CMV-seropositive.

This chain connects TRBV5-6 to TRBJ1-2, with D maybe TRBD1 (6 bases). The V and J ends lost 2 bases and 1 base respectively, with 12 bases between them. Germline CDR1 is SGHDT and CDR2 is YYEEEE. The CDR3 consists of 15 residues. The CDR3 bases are TGTGCCAGCAGCTTCAGGACAGCCTTTAACTATGGCTACACCTTC. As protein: CASSFRTAFNYGYTF.

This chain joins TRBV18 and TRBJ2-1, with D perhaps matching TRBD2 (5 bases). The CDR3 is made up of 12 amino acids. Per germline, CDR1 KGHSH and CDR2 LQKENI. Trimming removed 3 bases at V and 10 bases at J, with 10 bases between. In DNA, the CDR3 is TGTGCCAGCTCACCCGGGATGAACGAGCAGTTCTTC. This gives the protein CASSPGMNEQFF.

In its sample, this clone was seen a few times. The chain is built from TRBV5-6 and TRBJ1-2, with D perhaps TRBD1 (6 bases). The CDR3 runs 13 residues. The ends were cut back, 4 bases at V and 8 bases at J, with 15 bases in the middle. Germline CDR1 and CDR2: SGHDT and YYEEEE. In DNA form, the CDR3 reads TGTGCCAGCAGCAAGGAGGGGGGGAAAGGCTACACCTTC. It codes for CASSKEGGKGYTF.

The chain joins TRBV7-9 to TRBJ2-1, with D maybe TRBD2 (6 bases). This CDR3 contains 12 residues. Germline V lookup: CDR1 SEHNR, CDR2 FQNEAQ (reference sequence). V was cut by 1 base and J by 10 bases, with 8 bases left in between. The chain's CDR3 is CASSLVGGEQFF. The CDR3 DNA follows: TGTGCCAGCAGCTTAGTTGGGGGGGAGCAGTTCTTC.

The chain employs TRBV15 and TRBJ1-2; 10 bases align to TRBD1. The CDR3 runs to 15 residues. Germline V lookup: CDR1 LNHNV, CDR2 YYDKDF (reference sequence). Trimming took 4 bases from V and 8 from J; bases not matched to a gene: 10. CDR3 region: CATSTTGTGEGGYTF. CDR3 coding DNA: TGTGCCACCAGCACGACCGGGACAGGGGAAGGGGGCTACACCTTC.

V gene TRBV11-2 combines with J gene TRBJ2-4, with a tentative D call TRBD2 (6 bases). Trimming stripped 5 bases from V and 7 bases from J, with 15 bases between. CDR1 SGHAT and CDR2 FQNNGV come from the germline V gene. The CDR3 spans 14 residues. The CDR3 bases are TGTGCCAGCAGCACCCAGGGTGGAGGGAACATTCAGTACTTC. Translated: CASSTQGGGNIQYF.

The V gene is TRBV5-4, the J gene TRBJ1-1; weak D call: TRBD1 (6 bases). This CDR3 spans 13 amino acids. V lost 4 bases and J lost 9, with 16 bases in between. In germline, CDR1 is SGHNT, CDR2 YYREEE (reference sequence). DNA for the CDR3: TGTGCCAGCAGCAAGCAGGGGAGCGCCCAAGCTTTCTTT. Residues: CASSKQGSAQAFF.

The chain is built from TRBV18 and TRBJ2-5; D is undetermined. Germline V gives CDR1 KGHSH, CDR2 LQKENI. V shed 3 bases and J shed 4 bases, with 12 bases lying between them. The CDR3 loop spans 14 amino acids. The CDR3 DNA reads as TGTGCCAGCTCACCCACGGGTTTCGGAGAGACCCAGTACTTC. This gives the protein CASSPTGFGETQYF.

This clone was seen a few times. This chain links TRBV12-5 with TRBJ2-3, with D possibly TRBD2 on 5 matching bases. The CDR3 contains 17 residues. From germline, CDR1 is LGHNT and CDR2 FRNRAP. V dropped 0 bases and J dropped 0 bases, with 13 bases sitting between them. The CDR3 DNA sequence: TGTGCTAGTGGTTTGGTCGCGGGCGAGCCTAGCACAGATACGCAGTATTTT. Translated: CASGLVAGEPSTDTQYF.

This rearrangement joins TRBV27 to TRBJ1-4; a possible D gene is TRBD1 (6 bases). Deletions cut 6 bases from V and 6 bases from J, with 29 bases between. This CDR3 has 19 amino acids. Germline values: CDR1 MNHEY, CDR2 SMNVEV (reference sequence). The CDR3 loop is CASSPDLTTGSPDYEKLFF. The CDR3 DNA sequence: TGTGCCAGCAGCCCAGACCTGACGACAGGCTCACCCGATTATGAAAAACTGTTTTTT.

DNA for the CDR3: TGTGCCAGCAGCTTTGACAGGGAGGTTAATCAGCCCCAGCATTTT. Protein: CASSFDREVNQPQHF. The chain employs TRBV7-9 and TRBJ1-5; 7 nucleotides match TRBD1. The CDR3 totals 15 residues. Germline CDR1 is SEHNR and CDR2 is FQNEAQ (reference sequence). J lost 4 bases, V lost 3 bases, and 6 bases had no gene match.

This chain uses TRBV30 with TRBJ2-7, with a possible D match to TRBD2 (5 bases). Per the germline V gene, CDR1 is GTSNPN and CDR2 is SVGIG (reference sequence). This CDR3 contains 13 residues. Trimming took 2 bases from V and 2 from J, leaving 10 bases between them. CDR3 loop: CAWSKLGPYEQYF. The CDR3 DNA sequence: TGTGCCTGGAGTAAACTAGGCCCCTACGAGCAGTACTTC. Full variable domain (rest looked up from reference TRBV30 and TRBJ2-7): SQTIHQWPATLVQPVGSPLSLECTVEGTSNPNLYWYRQAAGRGLQLLFYSVGIGQISSEVPQNLSASRPQDRQFILSSKKLLLSDSGFYLCAWSKLGPYEQYFGPGTRLTVT.

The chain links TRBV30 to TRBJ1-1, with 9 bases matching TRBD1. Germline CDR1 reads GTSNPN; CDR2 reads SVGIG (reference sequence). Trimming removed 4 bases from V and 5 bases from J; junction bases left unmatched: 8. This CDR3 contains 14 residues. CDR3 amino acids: CAWTSLTGGTEAFF. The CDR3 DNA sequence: TGTGCCTGGACTTCTCTGACAGGGGGGACTGAAGCTTTCTTT. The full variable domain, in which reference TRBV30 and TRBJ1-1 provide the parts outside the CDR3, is SQTIHQWPATLVQPVGSPLSLECTVEGTSNPNLYWYRQAAGRGLQLLFYSVGIGQISSEVPQNLSASRPQDRQFILSSKKLLLSDSGFYLCAWTSLTGGTEAFFGQGTRLTVV.

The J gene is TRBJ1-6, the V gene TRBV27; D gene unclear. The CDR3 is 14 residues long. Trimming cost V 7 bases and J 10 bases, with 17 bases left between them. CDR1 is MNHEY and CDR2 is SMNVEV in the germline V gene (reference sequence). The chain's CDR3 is CASNEAGTKSPLHF. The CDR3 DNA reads TGTGCCAGCAATGAGGCGGGTACGAAATCACCCCTCCACTTT.